This TCR beta chain was captured in a study of blood T cell repertoires in COVID-19. V trimming: 4 bases; J trimming: 6 bases; junction bases outside the gene matches: 4. CDR1 and CDR2 (germline): SGHNT, YYREEE (reference sequence). The length of the CDR3 is 15 residues. Sequenced by immunoSEQ multiplex PCR; TCRdb stores in-frame clones only, minus some. The sample shows around 270,000 clones, more than 85% of them seen only once. The chain links TRBV5-4 to TRBJ1-6; 10 nucleotides line up with TRBD1. The sample comprised peripheral blood. The clonotype comes from a middle-aged man with acute or convalescent COVID-19. The CDR3, as DNA: TGTGCCAGCAGCCTCCGGGACAGGGGTAATTCACCCCTCCACTTT. Encoded protein: CASSLRDRGNSPLHF. The full variable domain, its missing parts supplied by reference TRBV5-4 and TRBJ1-6, is ETGVTQSPTHLIKTRGQQVTLRCSSQSGHNTVSWYQQALGQGPQFIFQYYREEENGRGNFPPRFSGLQFPNYSSELNVNALELDDSALYLCASSLRDRGNSPLHFGNGTRLTVT.